These 32 T cell receptor beta chains were all obtained from the same sample, sequenced in a study of CD8 T cells in Susac syndrome (dated by TCRdb to between 2019 and 2020). Libraries were built with the immunoSEQ multiplex PCR assay. RNA was extracted using the RNeasy kit, and roughly 0.45 to 1 ug of the RNA was reverse transcribed with random hexamers. TCRdb applied fastp at Q25 and MiXCR to the public reads, then kept only in-frame beta chains. CDR3 protein duplicates are merged, each entry listing the most common genes and DNA. The sample table shows around 270,000 distinct CDR3 sequences, and roughly 90% are seen once. The top ten clones comprise around 0.2% of the sample. The sequencing input was CD8+ T cells from PBMCs. The receptors originated from a human donor with multiple sclerosis.

Only a few counts were recorded for this clonotype. The genes are TRBV6-4 and TRBJ2-2; no firm D call. V was cut by 2 bases and J by 5 bases, with 9 bases left in between. Germline lookup yields CDR1 MRHNA and CDR2 SNTAGT. The CDR3 is 14 residues long. The CDR3 bases are TGTGCCAGCAGTGACAGGCCCGGGACCGGGGAGCTGTTTTTT. Translated, it gives CASSDRPGTGELFF.

This chain joins TRBV5-4 and TRBJ2-7; D is uncertain. The CDR3 runs to 12 residues. The germline V gene encodes CDR1 SGHNT and CDR2 YYREEE (reference sequence). Trimming left V 3 bases short and J 6 bases short, with 10 bases between. CDR3 in amino acids: CASSSSPREQYF. In nucleotides, the CDR3 is TGTGCCAGCAGCTCCAGCCCTCGCGAGCAGTACTTC.

The chain joins TRBV19 to TRBJ2-1, with D tentatively TRBD1 (6 bases). CDR3 length: 14 residues. Germline-derived CDR1 and CDR2 are LNHDA and SQIVND (reference sequence). V lost 2 bases to trimming and J lost 7 bases, with 12 bases between them. CDR3 sequence (DNA): TGTGCCAGTAGTATACAGGGGACGGGTAATGAGCAGTTCTTC. As protein: CASSIQGTGNEQFF.

J is TRBJ2-3 and V is TRBV4-3; 8 bases map to TRBD2. The CDR3 loop spans 16 amino acids. In germline, CDR1 is LGHNA, CDR2 YSLEER. With V trimmed by 0 bases and J by 5 bases, 7 bases remained unmatched. The CDR3 bases are TGCGCCAGCAGCCAAGAGAGGGACGGGGGGGAAGATACGCAGTATTTT. It specifies CASSQERDGGEDTQYF.

The chain recombines TRBV4-3 with TRBJ2-7, with D unclear. Per germline, CDR1 LGHNA and CDR2 YSLEER. There are 16 residues in the CDR3. V shed 1 base and J shed 2 bases, with 15 bases lying between them. The CDR3 sequence: CASSQGVKTRAYEQYF. The DNA of the CDR3 is TGCGCCAGCAGCCAAGGGGTCAAGACACGAGCCTACGAGCAGTACTTC.

This clonotype was counted once. This sequence joins TRBV29-1 and TRBJ2-1; no reliable D call. The V end was cut by 0 bases, the J end by 1 base, with 7 bases between. Germline V lookup: CDR1 SQVTM, CDR2 ANQGSEA. This CDR3 spans 14 amino acids. In nucleotides, the CDR3 is TGCAGCGTTGAAGATTTCAGGTCCTACAATGAGCAGTTCTTC. Its translation is CSVEDFRSYNEQFF.

The chain combines TRBV9 with TRBJ2-3, with D possibly TRBD2 on 6 matching bases. This CDR3 is 16 amino acids long. Deletions cut 5 bases from V and 1 base from J, with 17 bases between. Germline CDR1 reads SGDLS; CDR2 reads YYNGEE. CDR3 protein: CASSEGGSGGTDTQYF. The CDR3 DNA follows: TGTGCCAGCAGTGAGGGTGGTAGCGGAGGCACAGATACGCAGTATTTT.

The V and J genes are TRBV5-8 and TRBJ2-6; TRBD2 is a possible D gene (6 bases). V was clipped by 0 bases and J by 0 bases, with 10 bases between them. CDR3 size: 17 residues. From germline, CDR1 is SGHTS and CDR2 YDEGEE. CDR3 in amino acids: CASSLGLAISGANVLTF. The CDR3 DNA follows: TGTGCCAGCAGCTTGGGGCTAGCGATCTCTGGGGCCAACGTCCTGACTTTC.

The chain employs TRBV4-2 and TRBJ2-1, with TRBD2 identical over 7 bases. The V gene end was trimmed by 1 base and the J gene end by 5 bases; junction bases not matched to a gene: 5. Germline assignment: CDR1 LGHNA and CDR2 YNFKEQ. This CDR3 comprises 15 residues. DNA of the CDR3: TGTGCCAGCAGCCAAGGGCTAGCGGAAAACAATGAGCAGTTCTTC. Protein: CASSQGLAENNEQFF.

The CDR3 spells CASSVGWGGNEKLFF. The DNA for the CDR3 is TGTGCCAGCAGCGTAGGGTGGGGCGGTAATGAAAAACTGTTTTTT. This sequence joins TRBV9 and TRBJ1-4; TRBD1 might be the D (5 bases). CDR1 and CDR2 from the germline V gene are SGDLS and YYNGEE. The CDR3 length is 15 residues. Trimming took off 0 bases at V and 4 bases at J, with 10 bases between the two ends. Based on the CDR3 plus reference TRBV9 and TRBJ1-4, the full variable domain is DSGVTQTPKHLITATGQRVTLRCSPRSGDLSVYWYQQSLDQGLQFLIQYYNGEERAKGNILERFSAQQFPDLHSELNLSSLELGDSALYFCASSVGWGGNEKLFFGSGTQLSVL.

CDR3 coding DNA: TGTGCCAGCAGTTTAGGGGGCGCAGCCAAAAACATTCAGTACTTC. Its translation is CASSLGGAAKNIQYF. The chain carries TRBV27 and TRBJ2-4, with D maybe TRBD1 (6 bases). The V end was cut by 2 bases, the J end by 0 bases, with 8 bases between. The CDR3 loop spans 15 amino acids. Germline-derived CDR1 and CDR2 are MNHEY and SMNVEV (reference sequence).

The chain recombines TRBV4-3 with TRBJ2-6, with 9 nucleotides matching TRBD1. Germline lookup yields CDR1 LGHNA and CDR2 YSLEER. CDR3 length equals 15 residues. The V and J ends lost 2 bases and 8 bases, in that order; junction bases with no gene match: 4. This chain's CDR3 is CASSQMGTGSNVLTF. CDR3 nucleotides: TGCGCCAGCAGCCAAATGGGGACAGGGTCCAACGTCCTGACTTTC.

This clonotype was recorded only once. V and J are TRBV20-1 and TRBJ2-1; D tentatively fits TRBD1 or TRBD2 (10 bases each). V gave up 0 bases and J gave up 0 bases, with 33 bases separating them. The CDR3 has 23 amino acids. From germline, CDR1 is DFQATT and CDR2 SNEGSKA (reference sequence). CDR3 nucleotide sequence: TGCAGTGCTAGAGACCTGGGACAGGGGTTTAGACTAGCGGGCCAGAGCTCCTACAATGAGCAGTTCTTC. This translates into CSARDLGQGFRLAGQSSYNEQFF.

This chain joins TRBV19 and TRBJ2-6; unclear D gene. CDR3 length: 13 residues. From germline, CDR1 is LNHDA and CDR2 SQIVND (reference sequence). The germline V and J ends were trimmed by 7 bases and 3 bases, with 7 bases remaining between them. For the CDR3, the DNA is TGTGCCAGTACAAAATTTGGGGCCAACGTCCTGACTTTC. It translates to CASTKFGANVLTF.

The V call is TRBV28, the J call TRBJ2-7; TRBD1 or TRBD2 may be the D gene (6 bases each). The V gene's germline CDR1 is MDHEN and CDR2 SYDVKM. Trimming took 2 bases from V and 9 from J, leaving 20 bases between them. This CDR3 comprises 15 residues. CDR3 nucleotide sequence: TGTGCCAGCAGTTTAGTCGGCAGGGGTTTGGAGGGGCAGTACTTC. This translates into CASSLVGRGLEGQYF.

This chain connects TRBV28 to TRBJ2-5; 10 nucleotides align to TRBD1. CDR3 length: 14 amino acids. Germline assignment: CDR1 MDHEN and CDR2 SYDVKM. The junction had 3 bases not matched to a gene; V was cut back by 4 bases and J by 4 bases. The CDR3 DNA sequence: TGTGCCAGCAGTTGGACAGGGGGAGCAGAGACCCAGTACTTC. Translating gives CASSWTGGAETQYF.

The chain employs TRBV15 and TRBJ2-1; the D is unclear. The CDR3 has 16 amino acids. V was shortened by 0 bases and J by 1 base, with 10 bases between the two germline ends. CDR1 is LNHNV, CDR2 YYDKDF, per germline (reference sequence). Here the CDR3 reads CATSREWFPSYNEQFF. The CDR3 coding sequence is TGTGCCACCAGCAGAGAATGGTTCCCATCCTACAATGAGCAGTTCTTC.

The chain carries TRBV27 and TRBJ2-5; TRBD1 aligns across 10 bases. With 5 bases clipped from V and 2 bases from J, the junction kept 5 bases outside the gene matches. This CDR3 spans 15 amino acids. Germline CDR1 and CDR2: MNHEY and SMNVEV (reference sequence). The CDR3 nucleotides read TGTGCCAGCAGTCCGGACAGGGGGGATCAAGAGACCCAGTACTTC. It translates to CASSPDRGDQETQYF.

The chain recombines TRBV7-9 with TRBJ2-3; TRBD2 is a possible D gene (5 bases). CDR3 length: 14 amino acids. V was shortened by 4 bases and J by 4 bases, with 12 bases between the two germline ends. Germline assignment: CDR1 SEHNR and CDR2 FQNEAQ (reference sequence). The CDR3 region is CASSWSDGADTQYF. The CDR3 DNA follows: TGTGCCAGCAGCTGGTCGGACGGGGCAGATACGCAGTATTTT.

The V gene is TRBV5-6, the J gene TRBJ1-2; D is possibly TRBD1 (5 bases). This CDR3 is 13 amino acids long. Trimming left V 3 bases short and J 2 bases short, with 8 bases between. The germline V gene encodes CDR1 SGHDT and CDR2 YYEEEE. The CDR3 region has the DNA TGTGCCAGCAGCTCCTGGGGGAACTATGGCTACACCTTC. It is translated as CASSSWGNYGYTF.

The chain joins TRBV7-9 to TRBJ2-5; 7 bases align to TRBD1. The CDR3 has 17 amino acids. With V trimmed by 1 base and J by 7 bases, 15 bases remained unmatched. Germline CDR1 is SEHNR and CDR2 is FQNEAQ (reference sequence). The CDR3 sequence is CASSLERGQPALGTQYF. CDR3 nucleotides: TGTGCCAGCAGCTTAGAGAGGGGACAGCCTGCCCTAGGGACCCAGTACTTC.

The rearrangement uses TRBV10-3 and TRBJ1-1, with a possible D match to TRBD1 (5 bases). The CDR3 is 14 residues long. Per the germline V gene, CDR1 is ENHRY and CDR2 is SYGVKD. Trimming cost V 6 bases and J 3 bases, with 14 bases left between them. The chain's CDR3 is CAIRDNIRDTEAFF. In nucleotides, the CDR3 is TGTGCCATCAGGGACAACATTCGGGACACTGAAGCTTTCTTT.

This sequence joins TRBV9 and TRBJ2-2, with 7 bases aligning to TRBD1. Germline CDR1 and CDR2: SGDLS and YYNGEE. The CDR3 runs 14 residues. J lost 6 bases, V lost 4 bases, and 6 bases had no gene match. The DNA for the CDR3 is TGTGCCAGCAGCCCCCCGACAGGGTCCGGGGAGCTGTTTTTT. Protein sequence: CASSPPTGSGELFF. Looking up the rest from reference TRBV9 and TRBJ2-2 gives the full variable domain: DSGVTQTPKHLITATGQRVTLRCSPRSGDLSVYWYQQSLDQGLQFLIQYYNGEERAKGNILERFSAQQFPDLHSELNLSSLELGDSALYFCASSPPTGSGELFFGEGSRLTVL.

V usage is TRBV15 and J usage is TRBJ2-3; TRBD1 or TRBD2 may be the D gene (5 bases each). The CDR3 contains 17 residues. Germline V gene data show CDR1 as LNHNV and CDR2 as YYDKDF (reference sequence). Trimming pared 0 bases from V and 4 bases from J, leaving 17 bases between. CDR3 DNA sequence: TGTGCCACCAGCAGAGAGTTGGGGGAGTTCTTGTCAGATACGCAGTATTTT. It codes for CATSRELGEFLSDTQYF.

This chain uses TRBV6-1 with TRBJ2-5; 8 bases agree with TRBD2. V lost 6 bases and J lost 1; bases outside the gene matches: 16. The CDR3 length is 18 residues. Per the germline V gene, CDR1 is MNHNS and CDR2 is SASEGT. This CDR3 reads CASSVAGPAGGLQETQYF. CDR3 DNA: TGTGCCAGCAGCGTAGCAGGCCCGGCGGGAGGCCTCCAAGAGACCCAGTACTTC.

This chain joins TRBV15 and TRBJ2-1, with a tentative D call TRBD2 (7 bases). This CDR3 comprises 20 residues. Germline CDR1 is LNHNV and CDR2 is YYDKDF (reference sequence). Between the trimmed V and J ends, which lost 4 bases and 4 bases, there was a span of 29 bases. The CDR3 region has the DNA TGTGCCACCAGCAATGGTGGGGAGGGAGGGGGAACACAAAGGTACAATGAGCAGTTCTTC. Its translation: CATSNGGEGGGTQRYNEQFF.

V usage is TRBV29-1 and J usage is TRBJ2-1, with D possibly being TRBD1 (5 bases). This CDR3 comprises 13 residues. Germline assignment: CDR1 SQVTM and CDR2 ANQGSEA. The CDR3 protein is CSGADTSYNEQFF. CDR3 nucleotide sequence: TGCAGTGGTGCGGACACTTCCTACAATGAGCAGTTCTTC.

This clonotype was picked up one time. Here the CDR3 reads CASSQFPKGGGNGYTF. CDR3 in DNA: TGCGCCAGCAGTCAATTTCCGAAAGGAGGGGGCAATGGCTACACCTTC. The chain carries TRBV23-1 and TRBJ1-2, with 7 bases aligning to TRBD1. TRBV23-1 is annotated as an ORF whose role is uncertain. CDR3 length: 16 residues. Trimming at V came to 1 base and at J to 6 bases, leaving 11 bases not matched to a gene.

This chain uses TRBV7-9 with TRBJ1-1; D may be TRBD1 (6 bases). Trimming took off 5 bases at V and 3 bases at J, with 16 bases between the two ends. The germline CDR1 and CDR2 sequences are SEHNR and FQNEAQ (reference sequence). The CDR3 covers 15 residues. CDR3 region: CASSGGDRMYTEAFF. As DNA, the CDR3 is TGTGCCAGCAGCGGGGGCGACAGGATGTACACTGAAGCTTTCTTT. The whole variable domain, filled in from reference TRBV7-9 and TRBJ1-1, reads DTGVSQNPRHKITKRGQNVTFRCDPISEHNRLYWYRQTLGQGPEFLTYFQNEAQLEKSRLLSDRFSAERPKGSFSTLEIQRTEQGDSAMYLCASSGGDRMYTEAFFGQGTRLTVV.

The chain has TRBV10-3 and TRBJ2-7; 8 nucleotides agree with TRBD1. V lost 4 bases and J lost 3; bases outside the gene matches: 8. The CDR3 runs to 15 residues. Germline V gene sequence: CDR1 ENHRY, CDR2 SYGVKD. CDR3 in amino acids: CAISVGGQAYYEQYF. DNA of the CDR3: TGTGCCATCAGTGTTGGGGGACAGGCATACTACGAGCAGTACTTC.

The chain couples TRBV13 to TRBJ1-2; D not resolved. Trimming pared 5 bases from V and 5 bases from J, leaving 15 bases between. The germline gives CDR1 PRHDT, CDR2 FYEKMQ (reference sequence). This CDR3 is built from 14 residues. CDR3 in amino acids: CASSPPGFLYGYTF. In DNA, the CDR3 is TGTGCCAGCAGCCCACCGGGATTTTTGTATGGCTACACCTTC.

As to this clonotype: One junction end does not reproduce the germline sequence, and a read error may be involved. The CDR3 spells CAITEGLAADNEQFF. CDR3 in DNA: TGTGCCATCACTGAGGGACTAGCGGCCGACAATGAGCAGTTCTTC. The chain combines TRBV10-3 with TRBJ2-1, with 11 bases aligning to TRBD2. There are 15 residues in the CDR3. Germline V gives CDR1 ENHRY, CDR2 SYGVKD.